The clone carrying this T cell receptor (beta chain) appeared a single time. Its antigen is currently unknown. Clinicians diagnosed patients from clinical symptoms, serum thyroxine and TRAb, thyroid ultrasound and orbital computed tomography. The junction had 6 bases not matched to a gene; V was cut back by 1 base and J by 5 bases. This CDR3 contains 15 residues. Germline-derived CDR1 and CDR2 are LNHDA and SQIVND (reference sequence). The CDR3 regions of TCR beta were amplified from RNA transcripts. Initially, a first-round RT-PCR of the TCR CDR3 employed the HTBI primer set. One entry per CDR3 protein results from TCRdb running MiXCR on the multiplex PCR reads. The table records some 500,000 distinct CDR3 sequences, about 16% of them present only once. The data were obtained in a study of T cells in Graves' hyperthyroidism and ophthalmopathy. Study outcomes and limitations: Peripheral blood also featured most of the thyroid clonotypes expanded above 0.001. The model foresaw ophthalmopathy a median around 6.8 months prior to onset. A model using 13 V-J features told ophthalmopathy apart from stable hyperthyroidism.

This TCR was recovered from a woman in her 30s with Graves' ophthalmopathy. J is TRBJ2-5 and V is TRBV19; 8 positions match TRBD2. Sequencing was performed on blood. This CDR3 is CASSIGSGSAETQYF. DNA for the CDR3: TGTGCCAGTAGTATAGGCAGCGGGAGTGCTGAGACCCAGTACTTC. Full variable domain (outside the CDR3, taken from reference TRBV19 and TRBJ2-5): DGGITQSPKYLFRKEGQNVTLSCEQNLNHDAMYWYRQDPGQGLRLIYYSQIVNDFQKGDIAEGYSVSREKKESFPLTVTSAQKNPTAFYLCASSIGSGSAETQYFGPGTRLLVL.